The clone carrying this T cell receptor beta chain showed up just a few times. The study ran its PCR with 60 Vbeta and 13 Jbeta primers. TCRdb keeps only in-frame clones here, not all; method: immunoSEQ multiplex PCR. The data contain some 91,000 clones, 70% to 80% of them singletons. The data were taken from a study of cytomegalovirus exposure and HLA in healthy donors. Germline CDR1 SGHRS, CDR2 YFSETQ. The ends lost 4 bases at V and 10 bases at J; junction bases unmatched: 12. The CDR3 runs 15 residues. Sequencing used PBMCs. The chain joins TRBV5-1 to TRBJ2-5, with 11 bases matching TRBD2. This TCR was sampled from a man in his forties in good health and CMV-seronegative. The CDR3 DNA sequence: TGCGCCAGCAGCGCACAGGGACTAGCGGTAGGAAACCAGTACTTC. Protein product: CASSAQGLAVGNQYF.